This note documents a single T cell receptor beta chain sequence. V lost 1 base and J 0 bases, leaving 11 bases between the germline ends. The V gene's germline CDR1 is LGHNA and CDR2 YSLEER. The CDR3 has 16 amino acids. The sample is drawn from a study of CD8+ T cells in alopecia areata. cDNA reverse transcribed from extracted RNA served as the sequencing template. Repertoires were generated with immunoSEQ multiplex PCR, while TCRdb's copy carries only in-frame clones and drops some. This sample yields around 120,000 clones, of which about 50% are seen a single time; roughly a tenth belongs to the top ten.

The receptor was isolated from a human donor with alopecia areata. The material sequenced was NKG2D-low CD8+ T cells sorted from blood. The chain uses TRBV4-3 and TRBJ2-3; no reliable D call. The CDR3 region is CASSQGWQSSTDTQYF. The DNA for the CDR3 is TGCGCCAGCAGCCAAGGGTGGCAGTCTAGCACAGATACGCAGTATTTT.